The clone carrying this T cell receptor (beta chain) turned up a few times. The junction had 9 bases not matched to a gene; V was cut back by 6 bases and J by 6 bases. Germline CDR1 and CDR2: SGHTA and FQGNSA. The CDR3 covers 16 residues. These data come from a study of blood T cells in healthy people across ages. A second PCR of 7 to 11 cycles used a sample-barcoded 5' primer and a J-beta primer mix. Via MiXCR, TCRdb re-called the 5' RACE reads, giving one row per CDR3 protein. The sample lists 650,000 to 800,000 distinct CDR3 sequences, around 45% occurring once. The genes are TRBV7-2 and TRBJ2-5, with TRBD2 matching 14 bases. This clonotype was sampled from a man in his sixties in good health. What was sequenced was blood. Here the CDR3 reads CASSLGTSGGQKTQYF. In DNA form, the CDR3 reads TGTGCCAGCAGTTTGGGGACTAGCGGGGGTCAGAAGACCCAGTACTTC.